This T cell receptor (beta chain) was sequenced in a study of blood T cell repertoires in COVID-19. Sequenced by immunoSEQ multiplex PCR; TCRdb stores in-frame clones only, minus some. The sample consists of some 240,000 clones, 85% of them appearing once. Germline V gene lookup returns CDR1 KGHSH and CDR2 LQKENI. Between the trimmed V and J ends, which lost 2 bases and 10 bases, there was a span of 23 bases. This CDR3 has 16 amino acids. Input material: peripheral blood. The receptor was derived from a woman in her 70s with COVID-19, enrolled during active disease. The rearrangement links TRBV18 to TRBJ1-1; TRBD1 might be the D (5 bases). In DNA, the CDR3 is TGTGCCAGCTCACCATGGGTTCCGACAGAGAGCGAGAGAGCTTTCTTT. This gives the protein CASSPWVPTESERAFF.